One sample yielded the 20 T cell receptor beta chains listed below, sequenced in a study of blood T cell repertoires in COVID-19. Method: immunoSEQ multiplex PCR; TCRdb's copy keeps in-frame clones and lacks some. The sample records about 200,000 clones, 86% being singletons. Sequencing was performed on PBMCs or T cells enriched from blood (not recorded which). The receptors originated from a man in his forties or fifties with acute COVID-19.

The chain has TRBV18 and TRBJ1-2; 7 bases match TRBD1. The CDR3 is made up of 13 amino acids. J gave up 3 bases and V 5 bases, and 3 bases lay outside the gene matches. The germline gives CDR1 KGHSH, CDR2 LQKENI. CDR3 in amino acids: CASSTGQDYGYTF. The CDR3 region has the DNA TGTGCCAGCTCAACAGGACAGGACTATGGCTACACCTTC.

The chain recombines TRBV5-1 with TRBJ1-4; D gene uncertain. The CDR3 is made up of 14 amino acids. Germline V gene lookup returns CDR1 SGHRS and CDR2 YFSETQ. Deletions cut 5 bases from V and 5 bases from J, with 13 bases between. The CDR3 loop is CASSEQSGNEKLFF. The CDR3 bases are TGCGCCAGCAGTGAACAGTCGGGGAATGAAAAACTGTTTTTT.

Of note for this clone: Other nucleotide sequences from this sample produce the same CDR3. Written as DNA, the CDR3 is TGTGCCAGCAGCTCTAGACAGGGGATGAACACTGAAGCTTTCTTT. Translation gives CASSSRQGMNTEAFF. This sequence joins TRBV7-9 and TRBJ1-1; TRBD1 agrees at 8 bases. This CDR3 has 15 residues. Germline assignment: CDR1 SEHNR and CDR2 FQNEAQ (reference sequence). The J segment lost 0 bases and the V segment lost 4 bases, leaving 4 bases of the junction unmatched.

The chain links TRBV4-3 to TRBJ2-1; 16 positions match TRBD2. The CDR3 runs to 19 residues. Trimming at V came to 0 bases and at J to 4 bases, leaving 6 bases not matched to a gene. The germline gives CDR1 LGHNA, CDR2 YSLEER. DNA of the CDR3: TGCGCCAGCAGCCAAGAGGGACTAGCGGGAGGGCCGGTGTACAATGAGCAGTTCTTC. This codes for CASSQEGLAGGPVYNEQFF.

This clone rates as medium-sized (0.01 to 0.1%). This sequence joins TRBV7-6 and TRBJ2-5; 9 bases map to TRBD2. CDR1 SGHVS and CDR2 FNYEAQ come from the germline V gene. The V segment lost 4 bases and the J segment 0 bases; nucleotides outside the gene matches: 18. CDR3 size: 20 residues. The CDR3 coding sequence is TGTGCCAGCAGCTCCTCGGCCCAAGGTCTAGCGGGATCGTACCAAGAGACCCAGTACTTC. Protein sequence: CASSSSAQGLAGSYQETQYF.

The chain employs TRBV20-1 and TRBJ2-1; D perhaps matches TRBD1 (7 bases). V was shortened by 0 bases and J by 13 bases, with 10 bases between the two germline ends. The CDR3 runs to 11 residues. The germline V gene has CDR1 DFQATT and CDR2 SNEGSKA (reference sequence). For the CDR3, the DNA is TGCAGTGCTAGAGATCAGGGGGGCCAGTTCTTC. Residues: CSARDQGGQFF.

V usage is TRBV9 and J usage is TRBJ2-2; 9 nucleotides line up with TRBD2. V dropped 7 bases and J dropped 7; count of bases not matched to a gene: 14. CDR3 size: 16 residues. Germline assignment: CDR1 SGDLS and CDR2 YYNGEE. The CDR3 DNA reads TGTGCCAGCGGGAGGGTAGCGGGAGTTCAAAACGGGGAGCTGTTTTTT. Translated, it gives CASGRVAGVQNGELFF.

The chain uses TRBV30 and TRBJ2-6; TRBD2 is a possible D gene (5 bases). This CDR3 spans 16 amino acids. The germline gives CDR1 GTSNPN, CDR2 SVGIG (reference sequence). V was pared by 3 bases and J by 0 bases, with 12 bases between. The DNA for the CDR3 is TGTGCCTGGAGAGCGGTGAGGAACTCTGGGGCCAACGTCCTGACTTTC. Its translation: CAWRAVRNSGANVLTF.

This rearrangement joins TRBV28 to TRBJ1-2; the D gene is possibly TRBD1 (5 bases). The germline V gene encodes CDR1 MDHEN and CDR2 SYDVKM. V was trimmed by 3 bases and J by 5 bases, leaving 13 bases between them. The CDR3 runs 14 residues. The CDR3 here is CASSFLTETYGYTF. CDR3 bases: TGTGCCAGCAGTTTCCTGACAGAGACATATGGCTACACCTTC.

This clone was found a few times. This rearrangement joins TRBV20-1 to TRBJ2-7, with TRBD2 as a possible D gene (5 bases). Germline CDR1 is DFQATT and CDR2 is SNEGSKA (reference sequence). This CDR3 has 11 residues. V lost 8 bases and J 3 bases, leaving 11 bases between the germline ends. Written as DNA, the CDR3 is TGCAGTTCCGGACTTCTCTACGAGCAGTACTTC. Translated: CSSGLLYEQYF.

The chain uses TRBV29-1 and TRBJ2-3; TRBD1 agrees at 8 bases. Germline V gives CDR1 SQVTM, CDR2 ANQGSEA. The CDR3 covers 14 residues. V shed 6 bases and J 3 bases; nucleotides not matched to a gene: 8. The CDR3 spells CSVSGGRQTDTQYF. The CDR3 DNA sequence: TGCAGCGTATCAGGGGGCCGCCAGACAGATACGCAGTATTTT.

The chain uses TRBV24-1 and TRBJ2-6, with 8 nucleotides matching TRBD1. V was clipped by 5 bases and J by 0 bases; unmatched bases: 14. Germline V lookup: CDR1 KGHDR, CDR2 SFDVKD. The CDR3 loop spans 20 amino acids. The CDR3 nucleotides are TGTGCCACCAGTGCGCCCGGTCCAGGGGGCTTCAACTCTGGGGCCAACGTCCTGACTTTC. Translating it yields CATSAPGPGGFNSGANVLTF.

The chain carries TRBV29-1 and TRBJ1-4; D is possibly TRBD1 (6 bases). The CDR3 is 13 amino acids. Looked up from germline, CDR1 is SQVTM and CDR2 is ANQGSEA. V was pared by 4 bases and J by 7 bases, with 13 bases between. In DNA form, the CDR3 reads TGCAGCGTTGCGGACAGTAGGGGTGAAAAACTGTTTTTT. Translated, it gives CSVADSRGEKLFF.

The rearrangement joins TRBV5-5 to TRBJ1-2; the match to TRBD1 covers 9 bases. The germline V gene has CDR1 SGHKS and CDR2 YYEKEE (reference sequence). With V trimmed by 4 bases and J by 5 bases, 9 bases remained unmatched. The CDR3 is 15 residues long. The CDR3 sequence: CASSLGQGTQYGYTF. CDR3 nucleotides: TGTGCCAGCAGCCTTGGACAGGGGACGCAGTATGGCTACACCTTC.

The chain combines TRBV4-3 with TRBJ2-2, with 9 bases fitting TRBD2. Losses at the gene ends were 4 bases for V and 4 bases for J; bases not matched to a gene: 7. Germline V gene data show CDR1 as LGHNA and CDR2 as YSLEER. The CDR3 totals 16 residues. DNA of the CDR3: TGCGCCAGCAGCCTTGGTAGCGGGAGCCCCACCGGGGAGCTGTTTTTT. Its protein product is CASSLGSGSPTGELFF.

The chain joins TRBV7-9 to TRBJ2-7; 11 nucleotides line up with TRBD1. The CDR3 extends over 16 amino acids. Trimming removed 5 bases from V and 5 bases from J; junction bases left unmatched: 11. Germline V gives CDR1 SEHNR, CDR2 FQNEAQ (reference sequence). The CDR3 bases are TGTGCCAGCAGCCCTAGGTACCGGACAGGGGGCCACGAGCAGTACTTC. This sequence encodes CASSPRYRTGGHEQYF.

This chain joins TRBV7-9 and TRBJ1-1, with D possibly TRBD1 on 6 matching bases. CDR1 and CDR2 (germline): SEHNR, FQNEAQ (reference sequence). V was trimmed by 5 bases and J by 0 bases, leaving 13 bases between them. This CDR3 has 15 residues. Written as DNA, the CDR3 is TGTGCCAGCAGCCGTACCGGACAGATGAACACTGAAGCTTTCTTT. Residues: CASSRTGQMNTEAFF.

The chain recombines TRBV6-5 with TRBJ1-6, with TRBD1 matching 8 bases. The trim removed 5 bases at V and 6 bases at J, leaving 3 bases unmatched. The CDR3 sequence is 14 residues long. CDR1 MNHEY and CDR2 SVGAGI come from the germline V gene. CDR3 sequence: CASSTDRVNSPLHF. As DNA, the CDR3 is TGTGCCAGCAGTACGGACAGGGTTAATTCACCCCTCCACTTT.

The chain recombines TRBV21-1 with TRBJ2-3; the table gives TRBD2 as D, unverified against the DNA. TRBV21-1 is a known pseudogene. This CDR3 region has 9 residues. CDR3 region: CASSLSQYF. CDR3 DNA: TGTGCCAGCAGCTTATCGCAGTATTTT.

This chain links TRBV5-4 with TRBJ2-1; D gene ambiguous. V gave up 2 bases and J gave up 1 base, with 10 bases separating them. The germline gives CDR1 SGHNT, CDR2 YYREEE (reference sequence). The CDR3 extends over 15 amino acids. In DNA, the CDR3 is TGTGCCAGCAGCTTAAAAGCGAGTTCCTACAATGAGCAGTTCTTC. Protein: CASSLKASSYNEQFF.